A selection of T cell receptor beta chains follows, all from one sample in a study of early T cells in non-severe SARS-CoV-2 infection. Each CDR3 protein gets one entry after TCRdb re-called the 5' RACE reads with MiXCR. The sample contains roughly 60,000 distinct CDR3 sequences, approximately 7.7% of which appear only once. What was sequenced was whole blood. These receptors came from an adult who was a healthcare worker with PCR-confirmed SARS-CoV-2 infection or an uninfected control (not recorded which). CDR3s include the opening cysteine and the closing phenylalanine or tryptophan. D genes are given only for firm matches. Clone size is not always given. Where it is, it says once, few, many or a class for expanded clones.

j_call v_call clone_size cdr3_length d_call cdr3_nt cdr3_aa
TRBJ1-1 TRBV7-3 - 13 - TGTGCCAGCAGCTTAGGGTCGGTTACTGAAGCTTTCTTT CASSLGSVTEAFF
TRBJ2-5 TRBV4-1 few 16 - TGCGCCAGCAGCCAAGAAGGGTCTAGTCATCAAGAGACCCAGTACTTC CASSQEGSSHQETQYF
TRBJ1-1 TRBV20-1 many 11 - TGCAGTGCTGCAGGGGACACTGAAGCTTTCTTT CSAAGDTEAFF
TRBJ2-7 TRBV12-2 few 13 - TGTGCAAGTCGCTTTAGCCCTGACGGGGAGCAGTACTTC CASRFSPDGEQYF
TRBJ2-4 TRBV6-2/TRBV6-3 few 13 - TGTGCCAGCAAAAACGAGGGGAAAAACATTCAGTACTTC CASKNEGKNIQYF
TRBJ2-7 TRBV20-1 few 12 - TGCAGTGCTGGGGGACTCTCCTACGAGCAGTACTTC CSAGGLSYEQYF
TRBJ2-1 TRBV4-1 many 15 - TGCGCCAGCAGCCAAGGTGTGGTCGCTAAGGATGAGCAGTTCTTC CASSQGVVAKDEQFF
TRBJ1-1 TRBV3-1 few 14 - TGTGCCAGCAGCCAAAGTTACGGGGGCACTGAAGCTTTCTTT CASSQSYGGTEAFF
TRBJ1-2 TRBV5-4 - 15 - TGTGCCAGCAGCTTGGGGGGCAGAACTCTTTATGGCTACACCTTC CASSLGGRTLYGYTF
TRBJ2-5 TRBV6-4 - 13 TRBD1 TGTGCCAGCAGAGGACAGGCCCAAGAGACCCAGTACTTC CASRGQAQETQYF
TRBJ1-3 TRBV5-4 few 14 TRBD1 TGTGCCAGCAGCCAGGGACAGGCCGGGAACACCATATATTTT CASSQGQAGNTIYF
TRBJ2-1 TRBV4-1 many 19 TRBD2 TGCGCCAGCAGCCATCCGGGACTAGCGGGAGGGCCCAATCACAATGAGCAGTTCTTC CASSHPGLAGGPNHNEQFF
TRBJ2-5 TRBV7-9 many 16 TRBD2 TGTGCCAGCAGCTTTAGTCTAGCGGCCCCCCAAGAGACCCAGTACTTC CASSFSLAAPQETQYF
TRBJ1-5 TRBV12-3/TRBV12-4 - 15 - TGTGCCAGCAGTCCGACAGTAGGGAGCAATCAGCCCCAGCATTTT CASSPTVGSNQPQHF
TRBJ2-3 TRBV4-1 - 17 TRBD2 TGCGCCAGCAGCCGAGGGACTAGCGGGAGTGTGGCAGATACGCAGTATTTT CASSRGTSGSVADTQYF
TRBJ1-3 TRBV14 - 16 - TGTGCCAGCAGCCCTAGACAGTTCTACTCTGGAAACACCATATATTTT CASSPRQFYSGNTIYF
TRBJ1-1 TRBV3-1 few 12 - TGTGCCAGCAGGCGGTCGGACACTGAAGCTTTCTTT CASRRSDTEAFF
TRBJ2-7 TRBV7-9 - 15 TRBD1 TGTGCCAGCAGCCGTAGAGGGACAGTTTCCTACGAGCAGTACTTC CASSRRGTVSYEQYF
TRBJ2-7 TRBV4-1 - 14 TRBD1 TGCGCCAGCAGCCGCGGACAGGGGACCTACGAGCAGTACTTC CASSRGQGTYEQYF
TRBJ2-1 TRBV7-8 few 13 TRBD1 TGTGCCAGCAGCTTAGATGAGGACAGGGGGCGGTTCTTC CASSLDEDRGRFF
TRBJ2-5 TRBV7-8 - 16 - TGTGCCAGCCTCCCCTTGGGTAGCGGCCACCAAGAGACCCAGTACTTC CASLPLGSGHQETQYF
TRBJ2-5 TRBV9 few 15 TRBD2 TGTGCCAGCAGCCCTCCGACTAGCGGGACAGAGACCCAGTACTTC CASSPPTSGTETQYF
TRBJ2-7 TRBV7-8 few 14 TRBD2 TGTGCCAGCAGCCTTCAGGCTAGCGGGAGCGAGCAGTACTTC CASSLQASGSEQYF
TRBJ2-5 TRBV30 - 11 - TGTGCCTGGAGTGTGGGGGAGGCCCAGTACTTC CAWSVGEAQYF
TRBJ2-5 TRBV29-1 few 15 TRBD2 TGCAGCGTTGCCTCGGGACTAGCGGGAGTTGAGACCCAGTACTTC CSVASGLAGVETQYF
TRBJ1-2 TRBV2 - 12 - TGTGCCAGCAGTGACGGCAAATATGGCTACACCTTC CASSDGKYGYTF
TRBJ1-6 TRBV7-2 many 14 TRBD1 TGTGCCAGCAGCTCGGGAGGGGGCTATTCACCCCTCCACTTT CASSSGGGYSPLHF
TRBJ2-7 TRBV19 few 14 TRBD1 TGTGCCAGTAGGAGGGACAGTCTGACCTACGAGCAGTACTTC CASRRDSLTYEQYF
TRBJ2-1 TRBV29-1 few 14 - TGCAGCGTTTTGGGGGAAATCTCCTACAATGAGCAGTTCTTC CSVLGEISYNEQFF
TRBJ1-2 TRBV4-1 - 17 TRBD1 TGCGCCAGCAGCCTCGGACAGGGGGCGAGTAGGCTATATGGCTACACCTTC CASSLGQGASRLYGYTF
TRBJ2-7 TRBV7-9 - 15 - TGTGCCAGCAGCTACTCTCAGGGGGGTTTGGTCGAGCAGTACTTC CASSYSQGGLVEQYF
TRBJ2-1 TRBV18 many 15 - TGTGCCAGCTCCCATGCCGAAGTTAGGGGTAATGAGCAGTTCTTC CASSHAEVRGNEQFF
TRBJ2-1 TRBV11-2 - 12 - TGTGCCAGCTCCGTCTTAAGCGGGGAGCAGTTCTTC CASSVLSGEQFF
TRBJ2-5 TRBV7-6 - 17 TRBD2 TGTGCCAGCAGCCCTAGCGGGAGGGCCGGATTCCAAGAGACCCAGTACTTC CASSPSGRAGFQETQYF
TRBJ2-7 TRBV28 many 15 - TGTGCCAGCAGTTTACAGGGCCAGTCCTCCGGCGAGCAGTACTTC CASSLQGQSSGEQYF
TRBJ2-3 TRBV27 many 16 - TGTGCCAGCAGTTTTTATAGCTTGGGGAGCACAGATACGCAGTATTTT CASSFYSLGSTDTQYF
TRBJ2-3 TRBV28 many 18 TRBD2 TGTGCCAGCAGTTTATCCCCGACTAGCGGTAGTGGCGCAGATACGCAGTATTTT CASSLSPTSGSGADTQYF
TRBJ2-1 TRBV24-1 - 13 - TGTGCCACCAGCCGTAGCTCCTACAATGAGCAGTTCTTC CATSRSSYNEQFF
TRBJ2-7 TRBV10-3 few 14 - TGTGCCATCAGTTTTCGACAGGAGAACTACGAGCAGTACTTC CAISFRQENYEQYF
TRBJ2-1 TRBV5-1 many 14 TRBD1 TGCGCCAGCAGCTTGGCGACAGGGGGAAATGAGCAGTTCTTC CASSLATGGNEQFF
TRBJ2-5 TRBV20-1 medium-sized 14 TRBD2 TGCAGTGCTAGCCCAGCGGGAGGTCAAGAGACCCAGTACTTC CSASPAGGQETQYF
TRBJ1-5 TRBV28 few 13 - TGTGCCAGCAGTACCCTGACATATCAGCCCCAGCATTTT CASSTLTYQPQHF
TRBJ2-4 TRBV5-1 few 15 TRBD2 TGCGCCAGCAGCCCGGGACTAGCGGGAGGAGACATTCAGTACTTC CASSPGLAGGDIQYF
TRBJ1-2 TRBV5-4 many 14 TRBD1 TGTGCCAGCAGCCCGGGACAGGATTCCTATGGCTACACCTTC CASSPGQDSYGYTF
TRBJ2-7 TRBV6-5 many 13 - TGTGCCAGCAGTCAACAGGGTTTCCACGAGCAGTACTTC CASSQQGFHEQYF
TRBJ2-5 TRBV20-1 many 11 - TGCAGAATGGGAGAACAAGAGACCCAGTACTTC CRMGEQETQYF
TRBJ2-1 TRBV18 few 15 - TGTGCCAGCTCACCAATCCAATCCGCGCCCCATGAGCAGTTCTTC CASSPIQSAPHEQFF
TRBJ1-1 TRBV14 - 14 - TGTGCCAGCAGCCAAGAGTGGGGACGGGGTGAAGCTTTCTTT CASSQEWGRGEAFF
TRBJ2-7 TRBV5-1 - 17 - TGCGCCAGCAGCGACCCGGGCCCAGCGAGAGGGACCTACGAGCAGTACTTC CASSDPGPARGTYEQYF
TRBJ1-1 TRBV6-1 - 15 - TGTGCCAGCAGCCCCGACGCCACAGGGTCTGATGAAGCTTTCTTT CASSPDATGSDEAFF
TRBJ2-1 TRBV2 many 13 - TGTGCCAGCAGTAGGGCCTCCTACAATGAGCAGTTCTTC CASSRASYNEQFF
TRBJ2-5 TRBV2 - 13 - TGTGCCAGCACCCGAAACCCCCAAGAGACCCAGTACTTC CASTRNPQETQYF
TRBJ1-6 TRBV2 few 11 - TGTGCCAGCCGAGGGGTTTCACCCCTCCACTTT CASRGVSPLHF
TRBJ2-1 TRBV27 - 14 - TGTGCCAGCAGCCCAGACAGGTTATCGAATGAGCAGTTCTTC CASSPDRLSNEQFF
TRBJ1-5 TRBV28 many 15 - TGTGCCAGCAGTTTATCAGGCGGTCTTCTTCAGCCCCAGCATTTT CASSLSGGLLQPQHF